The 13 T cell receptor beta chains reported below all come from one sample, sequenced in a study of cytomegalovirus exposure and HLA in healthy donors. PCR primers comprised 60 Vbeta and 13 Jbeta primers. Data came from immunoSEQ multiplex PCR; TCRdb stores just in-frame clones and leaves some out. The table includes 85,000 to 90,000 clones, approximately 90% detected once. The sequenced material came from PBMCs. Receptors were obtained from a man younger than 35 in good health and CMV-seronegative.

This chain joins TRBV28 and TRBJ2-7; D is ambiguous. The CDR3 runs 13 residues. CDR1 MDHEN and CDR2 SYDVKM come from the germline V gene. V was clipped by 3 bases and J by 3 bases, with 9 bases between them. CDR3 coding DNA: TGTGCCAGCAGTTTGGTCGTGAGCTACGAGCAGTACTTC. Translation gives CASSLVVSYEQYF.

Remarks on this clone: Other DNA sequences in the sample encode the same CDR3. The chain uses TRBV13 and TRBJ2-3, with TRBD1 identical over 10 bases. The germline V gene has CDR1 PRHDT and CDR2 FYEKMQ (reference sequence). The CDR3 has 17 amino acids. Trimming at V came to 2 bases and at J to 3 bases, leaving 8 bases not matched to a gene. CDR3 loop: CASSLQATGGGTDTQYF. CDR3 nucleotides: TGTGCCAGCAGCTTACAAGCGACAGGGGGCGGAACAGATACGCAGTATTTT. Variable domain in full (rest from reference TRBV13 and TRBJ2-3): AAGVIQSPRHLIKEKRETATLKCYPIPRHDTVYWYQQGPGQDPQFLISFYEKMQSDKGSIPDRFSAQQFSDYHSELNMSSLELGDSALYFCASSLQATGGGTDTQYFGPGTRLTVL.

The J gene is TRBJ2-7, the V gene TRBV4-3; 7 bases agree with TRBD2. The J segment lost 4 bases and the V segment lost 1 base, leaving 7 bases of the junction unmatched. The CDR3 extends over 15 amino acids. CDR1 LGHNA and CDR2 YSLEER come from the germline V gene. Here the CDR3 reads CASSQGRLSGYEQYF. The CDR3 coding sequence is TGCGCCAGCAGCCAAGGGCGTCTTAGCGGGTACGAGCAGTACTTC.

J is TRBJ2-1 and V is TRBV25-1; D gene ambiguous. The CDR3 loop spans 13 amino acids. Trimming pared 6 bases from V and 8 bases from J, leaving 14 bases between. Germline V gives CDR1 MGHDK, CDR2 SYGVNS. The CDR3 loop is CASRSPASDEQFF. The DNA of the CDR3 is TGTGCCAGCAGATCACCCGCCAGTGATGAGCAGTTCTTC.

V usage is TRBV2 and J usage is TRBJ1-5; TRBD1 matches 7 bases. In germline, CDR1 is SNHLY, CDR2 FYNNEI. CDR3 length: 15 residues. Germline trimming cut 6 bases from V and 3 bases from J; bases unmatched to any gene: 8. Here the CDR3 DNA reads TGTGCCAGCAGGCCACAGGGGCCCCTCAATCAGCCCCAGCATTTT. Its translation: CASRPQGPLNQPQHF.

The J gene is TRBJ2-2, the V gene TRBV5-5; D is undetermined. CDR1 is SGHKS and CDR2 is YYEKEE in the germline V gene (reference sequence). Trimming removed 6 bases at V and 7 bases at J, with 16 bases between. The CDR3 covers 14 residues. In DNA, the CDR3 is TGTGCCAGCACCCCCTCCCCAGGTATCGGGGAGCTGTTTTTT. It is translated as CASTPSPGIGELFF.

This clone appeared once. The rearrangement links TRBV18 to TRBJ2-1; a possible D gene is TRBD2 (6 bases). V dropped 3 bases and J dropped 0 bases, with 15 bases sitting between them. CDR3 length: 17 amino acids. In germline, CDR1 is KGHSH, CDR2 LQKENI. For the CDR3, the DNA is TGTGCCAGCTCACCTATCGCGGGGAAGAGCTCCTACAATGAGCAGTTCTTC. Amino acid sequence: CASSPIAGKSSYNEQFF.

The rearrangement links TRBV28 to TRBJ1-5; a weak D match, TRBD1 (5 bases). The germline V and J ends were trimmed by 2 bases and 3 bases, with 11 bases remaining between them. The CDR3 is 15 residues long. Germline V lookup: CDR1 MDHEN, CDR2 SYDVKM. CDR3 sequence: CASSLLGAFNQPQHF. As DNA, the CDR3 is TGTGCCAGCAGTTTACTTGGGGCCTTCAATCAGCCCCAGCATTTT. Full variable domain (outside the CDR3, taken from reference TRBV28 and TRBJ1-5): DVKVTQSSRYLVKRTGEKVFLECVQDMDHENMFWYRQDPGLGLRLIYFSYDVKMKEKGDIPEGYSVSREKKERFSLILESASTNQTSMYLCASSLLGAFNQPQHFGDGTRLSIL.

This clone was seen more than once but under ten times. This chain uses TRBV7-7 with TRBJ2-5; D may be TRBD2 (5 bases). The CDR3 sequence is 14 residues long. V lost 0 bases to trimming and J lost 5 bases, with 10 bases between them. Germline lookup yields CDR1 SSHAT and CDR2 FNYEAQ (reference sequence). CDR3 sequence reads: CASSLAGVGETQYF. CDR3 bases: TGTGCCAGCAGCTTAGCGGGAGTAGGGGAGACCCAGTACTTC. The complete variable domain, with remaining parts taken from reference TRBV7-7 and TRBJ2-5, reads GAGVSQSPRYKVTKRGQDVTLRCDPISSHATLYWYQQALGQGPEFLTYFNYEAQPDKSGLPSDRFSAERPEGSISTLTIQRTEQRDSAMYRCASSLAGVGETQYFGPGTRLLVL.

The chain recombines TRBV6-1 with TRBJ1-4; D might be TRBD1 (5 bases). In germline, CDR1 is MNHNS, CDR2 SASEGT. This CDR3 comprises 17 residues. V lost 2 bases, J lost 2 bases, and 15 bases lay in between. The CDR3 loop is CASSELRGVTTNEKLFF. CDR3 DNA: TGTGCCAGCAGTGAATTACGGGGGGTTACGACTAATGAAAAACTGTTTTTT.

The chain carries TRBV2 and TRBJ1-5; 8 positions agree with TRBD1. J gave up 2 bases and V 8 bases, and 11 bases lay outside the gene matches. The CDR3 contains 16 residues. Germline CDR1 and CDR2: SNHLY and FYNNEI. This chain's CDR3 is CASGSLDRVRNQPQHF. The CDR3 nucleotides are TGTGCCAGCGGGAGCTTGGACAGGGTTCGCAATCAGCCCCAGCATTTT.

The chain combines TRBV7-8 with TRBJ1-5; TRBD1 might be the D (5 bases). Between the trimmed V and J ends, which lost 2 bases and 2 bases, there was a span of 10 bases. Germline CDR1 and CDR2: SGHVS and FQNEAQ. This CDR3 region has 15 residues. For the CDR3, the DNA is TGTGCCAGCAGCTTAAGGGACTGGGGCAATCAGCCCCAGCATTTT. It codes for CASSLRDWGNQPQHF.

This chain's CDR3 is CASSLAIQGASAFF. CDR3 nucleotide sequence: TGTGCCAGCAGCTTAGCCATACAGGGGGCCAGTGCTTTCTTT. V and J are TRBV7-2 and TRBJ1-1; 9 bases fit TRBD1. This CDR3 region has 14 residues. In germline, CDR1 is SGHTA, CDR2 FQGNSA. Trimming at V came to 0 bases and at J to 11 bases, leaving 7 bases not matched to a gene. Full variable domain (outside the CDR3, taken from reference TRBV7-2 and TRBJ1-1): GAGVSQSPSNKVTEKGKDVELRCDPISGHTALYWYRQSLGQGLEFLIYFQGNSAPDKSGLPSDRFSAERTGGSVSTLTIQRTQQEDSAVYLCASSLAIQGASAFFGQGTRLTVV.